This T cell receptor beta chain was profiled in a study of shared clonotypes between healthy human individuals. Across the study: Researchers assigned three CD4 naive, three CD4 memory, two CD8 naive and one CD8 memory plate to each donor. General study points: Generation probabilities were higher for clonotypes shared across all four sorted-subset donors than for unshared ones.

Using immunoSEQ multiplex PCR, the repertoire was profiled, and TCRdb retains in-frame clones only, with some absent. The sample yields about 1 million clones, around four fifths seen once. CD45RA+ naive and CD45RA-negative memory subsets were separated from CD4+ cells. This clone was seen only a few times. What it recognizes is unknown. V dropped 4 bases and J dropped 6 bases, with 16 bases sitting between them. The CDR3 has 15 amino acids. The germline V gene has CDR1 GTSNPN and CDR2 SVGIG (reference sequence). Sequencing input: memory CD4+ T cells sorted from blood. Subset noted: CD45RA-negative fraction. This sequence originates from a man aged 18 to 29 in good health. V and J are TRBV30 and TRBJ1-6; tentatively, D is TRBD1 (6 bases). The chain's CDR3 is CAWTPVGGPNSPLHF. The DNA for the CDR3 is TGTGCCTGGACCCCAGTTGGGGGGCCTAATTCACCCCTCCACTTT. Combining the CDR3 with reference TRBV30 and TRBJ1-6 gives the whole variable domain SQTIHQWPATLVQPVGSPLSLECTVEGTSNPNLYWYRQAAGRGLQLLFYSVGIGQISSEVPQNLSASRPQDRQFILSSKKLLLSDSGFYLCAWTPVGGPNSPLHFGNGTRLTVT.